This T cell receptor beta chain was retrieved from a study of blood T cells in healthy people across ages. In germline, CDR1 is SGHTA, CDR2 FQGTGA. V shed 5 bases and J 6 bases; nucleotides not matched to a gene: 6. This CDR3 is built from 15 residues. A second roughly 6 to 11 cycle PCR used barcoded and J-beta primers. TCRdb reanalysed the 5' RACE reads using MiXCR and keeps one entry per CDR3 protein. The data hold fewer than 750,000 distinct CDR3 sequences, with approximately 52% observed a single time. Regarding the study as a whole: With donor CMV status unknown, expanded clonotype changes were possibly confounded. A roughly linear fall in TCR beta diversity per million T cells was seen with increasing age.

This clonotype was picked up many times. The antigen is undetermined. V gene TRBV7-3 combines with J gene TRBJ2-1; the match to TRBD2 covers 11 bases. Sequencing was performed on blood. The sequence derives from a woman of 80 years or more in good health. This chain's CDR3 is CASSPTSGGVNEQFF. As DNA, the CDR3 is TGTGCCAGCAGCCCTACTAGCGGGGGTGTCAATGAGCAGTTCTTC.